A selection of T cell receptor beta chains follows, all from one sample in a study of blood T cell repertoires in COVID-19. Clones were sequenced by immunoSEQ multiplex PCR, and TCRdb holds only the in-frame ones, with some missing. There are about 92,000 clones in the sample; roughly 70% occur only once, and around 23% lies in the top ten. Material: peripheral blood. The receptors stem from a woman aged 55-70 years in a cohort sampled during active or convalescent COVID-19. CDR3s include the opening cysteine and the closing phenylalanine or tryptophan. A D gene is named only where the DNA matches it firmly. For some rows the clone size is stated as once, few or many, or as a class when expanded; others skip it.

cdr3_nt: TGTGCCAGTAGTCCTGCAGGGCGAAGTCAGCCCCAGCATTTT
cdr3_aa: CASSPAGRSQPQHF
d_call: NA
v_call: TRBV19
clone_size: NA
j_call: TRBJ1-5

cdr3_nt: TGTGCCAGCAGTAGCGGGGGGACCTACGAGCAGTACTTC
cdr3_aa: CASSSGGTYEQYF
d_call: TRBD2
v_call: TRBV28
clone_size: NA
j_call: TRBJ2-7

cdr3_nt: TGTGCCAGCAGTTACGGTGTCGGTCGAACCTCTGGGGCCAACGTCCTGACTTTC
cdr3_aa: CASSYGVGRTSGANVLTF
d_call: NA
v_call: TRBV6-2/TRBV6-3
clone_size: NA
j_call: TRBJ2-6

cdr3_nt: TGTGCCAGCAGTGAAGCCCCGACAGGGGGCTCCTATAATTCACCCCTCCACTTT
cdr3_aa: CASSEAPTGGSYNSPLHF
d_call: TRBD1
v_call: TRBV25-1
clone_size: NA
j_call: TRBJ1-6

cdr3_nt: TGTGCCAGCAGCGTAGCTCCGAGCGGCATATACAATGAGCAGTTCTTC
cdr3_aa: CASSVAPSGIYNEQFF
d_call: NA
v_call: TRBV9
clone_size: NA
j_call: TRBJ2-1

cdr3_nt: TGTGCCTGGAATTCCCAGGTTGGGAATGAGCAGTTCTTC
cdr3_aa: CAWNSQVGNEQFF
d_call: NA
v_call: TRBV30
clone_size: NA
j_call: TRBJ2-1

cdr3_nt: TGCGCCAGCAGCCAAGATCGGGGGGCTGGCACAGATACGCAGTATTTT
cdr3_aa: CASSQDRGAGTDTQYF
d_call: NA
v_call: TRBV4-1
clone_size: NA
j_call: TRBJ2-3

cdr3_nt: TGTGCCAGCAACACAGGGGATCGTCAGCCCCAGCATTTT
cdr3_aa: CASNTGDRQPQHF
d_call: TRBD1
v_call: TRBV12-3/TRBV12-4
clone_size: NA
j_call: TRBJ1-5

cdr3_nt: TGTGCCAGCAGGGAAGCAGGGGGTTACATTCAGTACTTC
cdr3_aa: CASREAGGYIQYF
d_call: TRBD1
v_call: TRBV12-3/TRBV12-4
clone_size: NA
j_call: TRBJ2-4

cdr3_nt: TGTGCCATCAGCAGACAGGAGCGGAACACTGAAGCTTTCTTT
cdr3_aa: CAISRQERNTEAFF
d_call: NA
v_call: TRBV10-3
clone_size: NA
j_call: TRBJ1-1

cdr3_nt: TGTGCCAGCAGCTTACTGGGGGGAGGGAGAGGAGAGCAGTTCTTC
cdr3_aa: CASSLLGGGRGEQFF
d_call: TRBD2
v_call: TRBV7-2
clone_size: NA
j_call: TRBJ2-1

cdr3_nt: TGTGCCAGCAGCGTAACCCCCGGGACTAGCGGGGGGGCCTACACCGGGGAGCTGTTTTTT
cdr3_aa: CASSVTPGTSGGAYTGELFF
d_call: TRBD2
v_call: TRBV9
clone_size: NA
j_call: TRBJ2-2

cdr3_nt: TGTGCCACCAGCAGCCTACTCGGGAGGGAGCAGTACTTC
cdr3_aa: CATSSLLGREQYF
d_call: TRBD2
v_call: TRBV15
clone_size: NA
j_call: TRBJ2-7

cdr3_nt: TGCGCCAGCAGCCAAGAGAACGACAGGGGGTACAATGAGCAGTTCTTC
cdr3_aa: CASSQENDRGYNEQFF
d_call: TRBD1
v_call: TRBV4-1
clone_size: NA
j_call: TRBJ2-1

cdr3_nt: TGCGCCAGCAGCCCCGGCCCCGGGGGGGGGTCCTACAATGAGCAGTTCTTC
cdr3_aa: CASSPGPGGGSYNEQFF
d_call: TRBD2
v_call: TRBV5-1
clone_size: NA
j_call: TRBJ2-1

cdr3_nt: TGTGCCACCAAGTTCGCCGGGACTAGCGGGGAGACCCAGTACTTC
cdr3_aa: CATKFAGTSGETQYF
d_call: TRBD2
v_call: TRBV19
clone_size: once
j_call: TRBJ2-5

cdr3_nt: TGTGCCAGCAATGGACAGGGTGCTAACTATGGCTACACCTTC
cdr3_aa: CASNGQGANYGYTF
d_call: TRBD1
v_call: TRBV2
clone_size: NA
j_call: TRBJ1-2

cdr3_nt: TGTGCCAGCAGTTACTCCCAGGTGGGAGTCACTGAAGCTTTCTTT
cdr3_aa: CASSYSQVGVTEAFF
d_call: NA
v_call: TRBV6-5
clone_size: NA
j_call: TRBJ1-1

cdr3_nt: TGTGCCAGCAGCACGGGACTAGCGGGGCCCGGGGGAACAGATACGCAGTATTTT
cdr3_aa: CASSTGLAGPGGTDTQYF
d_call: TRBD2
v_call: TRBV11-3
clone_size: NA
j_call: TRBJ2-3

cdr3_nt: TGTGCCAGCAGAAGGACTAGTTCCTACGAGCAGTACTTC
cdr3_aa: CASRRTSSYEQYF
d_call: TRBD2
v_call: TRBV7-2
clone_size: NA
j_call: TRBJ2-7

cdr3_nt: TGTGCCAGCTCACCATACACACGGGACACTGAAGCTTTCTTT
cdr3_aa: CASSPYTRDTEAFF
d_call: NA
v_call: TRBV18
clone_size: NA
j_call: TRBJ1-1

cdr3_nt: TGCGCCAGCAGCTTGGACAGGGCCACGAACACTGAAGCTTTCTTT
cdr3_aa: CASSLDRATNTEAFF
d_call: NA
v_call: TRBV5-1
clone_size: few
j_call: TRBJ1-1

cdr3_nt: TGCGCCAGCTTCCGCGGGGGCACCGGGGAGCTGTTTTTT
cdr3_aa: CASFRGGTGELFF
d_call: TRBD2
v_call: TRBV5-1
clone_size: once
j_call: TRBJ2-2

cdr3_nt: TGTGCCAGCAGTACTGGGACAGGGCAAGAGACCCAGTACTTC
cdr3_aa: CASSTGTGQETQYF
d_call: TRBD1
v_call: TRBV6-5
clone_size: NA
j_call: TRBJ2-5

cdr3_nt: TGTGCCAGCAGCTTCCACTCAGGACTAGCGGCCCCCTATGAGCAGTTCTTC
cdr3_aa: CASSFHSGLAAPYEQFF
d_call: TRBD2
v_call: TRBV7-2
clone_size: NA
j_call: TRBJ2-1

cdr3_nt: TGCGCCAGCAGCCAACCGGACAGTACGGCCAACTATGGCTACACCTTC
cdr3_aa: CASSQPDSTANYGYTF
d_call: NA
v_call: TRBV4-1
clone_size: NA
j_call: TRBJ1-2

cdr3_nt: TGCGCCAGCAGCCATACCGGGACTAGCGACGAGACCCAGTACTTC
cdr3_aa: CASSHTGTSDETQYF
d_call: TRBD2
v_call: TRBV5-1
clone_size: NA
j_call: TRBJ2-5

cdr3_nt: TGTGCCAGCAGCTTTGTCGTGACAGGCCGTAGCGTCGCCTACGAGCAGTACTTC
cdr3_aa: CASSFVVTGRSVAYEQYF
d_call: NA
v_call: TRBV11-2
clone_size: NA
j_call: TRBJ2-7

cdr3_nt: TGTGCCAGCAGCTTAGTCGACACAAACTACGAGCAGTACTTC
cdr3_aa: CASSLVDTNYEQYF
d_call: NA
v_call: TRBV11-2
clone_size: NA
j_call: TRBJ2-7

cdr3_nt: TGTGCCAGCAGTTTCGGGTCTCTCGGCGAGACCCAGTACTTC
cdr3_aa: CASSFGSLGETQYF
d_call: NA
v_call: TRBV6-5
clone_size: NA
j_call: TRBJ2-5

cdr3_nt: TGCGCCAGCAACAACAGGGGGAGTATTGGCAATCAGCCCCAGCATTTT
cdr3_aa: CASNNRGSIGNQPQHF
d_call: TRBD1
v_call: TRBV5-1
clone_size: NA
j_call: TRBJ1-5

cdr3_nt: TGTGCCAGCAGCCAACAGGGGGTCTATGGCTACACCTTC
cdr3_aa: CASSQQGVYGYTF
d_call: TRBD1
v_call: TRBV7-9
clone_size: NA
j_call: TRBJ1-2

cdr3_nt: TGTGCCTGGAGCGACGACACGTTGAACACTGAAGCTTTCTTT
cdr3_aa: CAWSDDTLNTEAFF
d_call: NA
v_call: TRBV30
clone_size: NA
j_call: TRBJ1-1

cdr3_nt: TGTGCCAGCAGACCCGGACAGGGGACTGAAGCTTTCTTT
cdr3_aa: CASRPGQGTEAFF
d_call: TRBD1
v_call: TRBV7-2
clone_size: few
j_call: TRBJ1-1

cdr3_nt: TGTGCCTGGAGTGTATTTAGCGGGGCTTTCCTACAGATCTACAATGAGCAGTTCTTC
cdr3_aa: CAWSVFSGAFLQIYNEQFF
d_call: TRBD2
v_call: TRBV30
clone_size: NA
j_call: TRBJ2-1

cdr3_nt: TGCGCCAGCAGCTTAGACAGTCACACTGAAGCTTTCTTT
cdr3_aa: CASSLDSHTEAFF
d_call: NA
v_call: TRBV5-1
clone_size: NA
j_call: TRBJ1-1

cdr3_nt: TGTGCCAGCAGCTCTGCTGGGGAGCTCCAACCCCTCCACTTT
cdr3_aa: CASSSAGELQPLHF
d_call: NA
v_call: TRBV7-9
clone_size: NA
j_call: TRBJ1-6

cdr3_nt: TGTGCCAGCAGCTTTCCCGGGACAGGGCACTATGGCTACACCTTC
cdr3_aa: CASSFPGTGHYGYTF
d_call: TRBD1
v_call: TRBV5-6
clone_size: NA
j_call: TRBJ1-2

cdr3_nt: TGTGCCAGCAGCCGCATACAGACTAGCGGTCAAGAGACCCAGTACTTC
cdr3_aa: CASSRIQTSGQETQYF
d_call: TRBD2
v_call: TRBV5-5
clone_size: NA
j_call: TRBJ2-5

cdr3_nt: TGTGCCAGCAGCTTAGCCCCCGGACAGGGGTACGGAAACACCATATATTTT
cdr3_aa: CASSLAPGQGYGNTIYF
d_call: TRBD1
v_call: TRBV13
clone_size: NA
j_call: TRBJ1-3

cdr3_nt: TGCGCCAGCAGCCCCGTCGCGGCGGGGCGAGCCGGGGAGCTGTTTTTT
cdr3_aa: CASSPVAAGRAGELFF
d_call: NA
v_call: TRBV5-1
clone_size: few
j_call: TRBJ2-2

cdr3_nt: TGTGCCAGCTCACCACCGACAGGGGTAAGATCCACTGAAGCTTTCTTT
cdr3_aa: CASSPPTGVRSTEAFF
d_call: TRBD1
v_call: TRBV18
clone_size: NA
j_call: TRBJ1-1

cdr3_nt: TGCAGCGTTCCCCGGACTAGCGGGCCAGATACGCAGTATTTT
cdr3_aa: CSVPRTSGPDTQYF
d_call: TRBD2
v_call: TRBV29-1
clone_size: NA
j_call: TRBJ2-3

cdr3_nt: TGTGCCAGCTCACCCCCGACACTTACCTACGAGCAGTACTTC
cdr3_aa: CASSPPTLTYEQYF
d_call: NA
v_call: TRBV18
clone_size: NA
j_call: TRBJ2-7

cdr3_nt: TGTGCCACCAGCAGAGCCGGGACACCACCTTACAATGAGCAGTTCTTC
cdr3_aa: CATSRAGTPPYNEQFF
d_call: NA
v_call: TRBV15
clone_size: NA
j_call: TRBJ2-1

cdr3_nt: TGCGCCAGCAGCCAAGATGGAGCGGGGACAGATACGCAGTATTTT
cdr3_aa: CASSQDGAGTDTQYF
d_call: TRBD2
v_call: TRBV4-3
clone_size: NA
j_call: TRBJ2-3

cdr3_nt: TGTGCCAGCAGCTTCCGGGACAGGTCTAATTCACCCCTCCACTTT
cdr3_aa: CASSFRDRSNSPLHF
d_call: TRBD1
v_call: TRBV9
clone_size: NA
j_call: TRBJ1-6

cdr3_nt: TGTGCCAGCAGCCAGCTAGCGGGGGCCAGCACCGGGGAGCTGTTTTTT
cdr3_aa: CASSQLAGASTGELFF
d_call: TRBD2
v_call: TRBV3-1/TRBV3-2
clone_size: NA
j_call: TRBJ2-2

cdr3_nt: TGCGCCAGCAGCTTAGGACAGTTCGGTAATGAGCAGTTCTTC
cdr3_aa: CASSLGQFGNEQFF
d_call: NA
v_call: TRBV5-1
clone_size: few
j_call: TRBJ2-1

cdr3_nt: TGCAGTGCTAGTTTGGCGGGATATAGCAATCAGCCCCAGCATTTT
cdr3_aa: CSASLAGYSNQPQHF
d_call: NA
v_call: TRBV20-1
clone_size: NA
j_call: TRBJ1-5

cdr3_nt: TGTGCCAGCAGCTTAACATACGCCGGCTACACCTTC
cdr3_aa: CASSLTYAGYTF
d_call: NA
v_call: TRBV11-2
clone_size: NA
j_call: TRBJ1-2

cdr3_nt: TGTGCCAGCAGCCAAGATCTCCGAGAGACCCAGTACTTC
cdr3_aa: CASSQDLRETQYF
d_call: NA
v_call: TRBV14
clone_size: NA
j_call: TRBJ2-5

cdr3_nt: TGTGCCAGCAGCAACACCGGGACAGGTGACTACGAGCAGTACTTC
cdr3_aa: CASSNTGTGDYEQYF
d_call: TRBD1
v_call: TRBV11-2
clone_size: once
j_call: TRBJ2-7

cdr3_nt: TGTGCCAGCAGCCAAGATATGAGGGGGGGCAGTGGGAGGACAGATACGCAGTATTTT
cdr3_aa: CASSQDMRGGSGRTDTQYF
d_call: NA
v_call: TRBV4-2
clone_size: NA
j_call: TRBJ2-3

cdr3_nt: TGTGCTAGTGGTCCCCAGACAGCCTACGAGCAGTACTTC
cdr3_aa: CASGPQTAYEQYF
d_call: NA
v_call: TRBV12-5
clone_size: few
j_call: TRBJ2-7